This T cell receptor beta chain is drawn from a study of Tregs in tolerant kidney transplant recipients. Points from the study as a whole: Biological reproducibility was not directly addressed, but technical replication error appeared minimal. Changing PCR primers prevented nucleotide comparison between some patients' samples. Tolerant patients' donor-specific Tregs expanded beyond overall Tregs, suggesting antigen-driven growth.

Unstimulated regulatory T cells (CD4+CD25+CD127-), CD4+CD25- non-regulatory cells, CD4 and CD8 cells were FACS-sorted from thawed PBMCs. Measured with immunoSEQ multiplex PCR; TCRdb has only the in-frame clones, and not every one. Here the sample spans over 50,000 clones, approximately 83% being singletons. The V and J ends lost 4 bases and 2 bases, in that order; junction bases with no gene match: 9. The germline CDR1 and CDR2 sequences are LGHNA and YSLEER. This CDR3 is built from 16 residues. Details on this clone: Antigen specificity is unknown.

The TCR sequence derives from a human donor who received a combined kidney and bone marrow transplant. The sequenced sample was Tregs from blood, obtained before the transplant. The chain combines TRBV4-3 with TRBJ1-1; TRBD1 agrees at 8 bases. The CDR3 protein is CASSRGRQGKNTEAFF. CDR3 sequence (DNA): TGCGCCAGCAGCCGGGGAAGACAGGGGAAAAACACTGAAGCTTTCTTT.